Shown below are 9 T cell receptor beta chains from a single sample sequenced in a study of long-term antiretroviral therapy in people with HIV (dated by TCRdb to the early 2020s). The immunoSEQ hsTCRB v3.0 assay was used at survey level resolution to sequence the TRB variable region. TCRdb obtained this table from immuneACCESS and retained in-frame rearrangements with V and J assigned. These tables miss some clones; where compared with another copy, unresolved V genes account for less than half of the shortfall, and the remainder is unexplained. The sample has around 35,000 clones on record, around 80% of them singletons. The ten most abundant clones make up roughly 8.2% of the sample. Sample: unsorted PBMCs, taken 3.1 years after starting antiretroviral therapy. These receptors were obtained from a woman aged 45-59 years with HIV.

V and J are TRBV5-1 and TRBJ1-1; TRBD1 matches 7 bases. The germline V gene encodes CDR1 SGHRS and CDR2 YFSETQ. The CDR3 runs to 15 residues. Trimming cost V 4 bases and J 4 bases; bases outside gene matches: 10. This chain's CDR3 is CASSAWTGPRTEAFF. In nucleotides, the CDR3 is TGCGCCAGCAGCGCTTGGACAGGCCCCCGCACTGAAGCTTTCTTT.

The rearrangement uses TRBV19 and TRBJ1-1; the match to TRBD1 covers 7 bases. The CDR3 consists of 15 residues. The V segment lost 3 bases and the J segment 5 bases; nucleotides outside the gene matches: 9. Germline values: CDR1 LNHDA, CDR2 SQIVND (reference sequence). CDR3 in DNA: TGTGCCAGTAGTATCGGAGCAGGGGGACGAACTGAAGCTTTCTTT. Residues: CASSIGAGGRTEAFF.

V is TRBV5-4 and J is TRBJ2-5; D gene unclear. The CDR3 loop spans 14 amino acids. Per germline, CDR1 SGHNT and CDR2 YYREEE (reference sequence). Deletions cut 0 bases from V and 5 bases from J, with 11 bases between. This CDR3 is CASSLVDLGETQYF. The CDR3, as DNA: TGTGCCAGCAGCTTGGTGGATCTTGGGGAGACCCAGTACTTC.

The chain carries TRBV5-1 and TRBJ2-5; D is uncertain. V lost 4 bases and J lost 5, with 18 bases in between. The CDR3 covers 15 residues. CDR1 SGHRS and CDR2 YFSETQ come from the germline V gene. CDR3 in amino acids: CASSRTDQVWETQYF. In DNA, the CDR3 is TGCGCCAGCAGCAGAACGGACCAGGTTTGGGAGACCCAGTACTTC.

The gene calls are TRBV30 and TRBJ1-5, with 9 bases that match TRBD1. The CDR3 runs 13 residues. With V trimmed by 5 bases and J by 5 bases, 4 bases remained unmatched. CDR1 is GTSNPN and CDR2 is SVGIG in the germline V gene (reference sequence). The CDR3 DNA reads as TGTGCCTGGGCCGGGACAGGGTATCAGCCCCAGCATTTT. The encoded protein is CAWAGTGYQPQHF. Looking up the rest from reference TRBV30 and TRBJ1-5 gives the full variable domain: SQTIHQWPATLVQPVGSPLSLECTVEGTSNPNLYWYRQAAGRGLQLLFYSVGIGQISSEVPQNLSASRPQDRQFILSSKKLLLSDSGFYLCAWAGTGYQPQHFGDGTRLSIL.

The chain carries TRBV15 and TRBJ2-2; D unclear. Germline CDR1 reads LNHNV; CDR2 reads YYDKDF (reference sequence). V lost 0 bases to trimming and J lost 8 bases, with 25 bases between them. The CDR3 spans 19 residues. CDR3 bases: TGTGCCACCAGCAGAGATGGGCTTGATCCTATGCCAACCTTGGGGGAGCTGTTTTTT. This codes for CATSRDGLDPMPTLGELFF. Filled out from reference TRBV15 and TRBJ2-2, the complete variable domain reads DAMVIQNPRYQVTQFGKPVTLSCSQTLNHNVMYWYQQKSSQAPKLLFHYYDKDFNNEADTPDNFQSRRPNTSFCFLDIRSPGLGDTAMYLCATSRDGLDPMPTLGELFFGEGSRLTVL.

This CDR3 reads CASSPGQPRGNQPQHF. The CDR3, as DNA: TGTGCCAGCTCACCAGGACAACCCCGGGGCAATCAGCCCCAGCATTTT. This rearrangement joins TRBV18 to TRBJ1-5; D is possibly TRBD1 (5 bases). V lost 2 bases, J lost 2 bases, and 13 bases lay in between. The CDR3 spans 16 residues. CDR1 is KGHSH and CDR2 is LQKENI in the germline V gene.

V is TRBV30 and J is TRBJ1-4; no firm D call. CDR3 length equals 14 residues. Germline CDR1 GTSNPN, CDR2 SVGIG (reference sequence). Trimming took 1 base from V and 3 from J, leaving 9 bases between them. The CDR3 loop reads CAWSGTASNEKLFF. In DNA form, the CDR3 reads TGTGCCTGGAGTGGGACCGCCTCTAATGAAAAACTGTTTTTT.

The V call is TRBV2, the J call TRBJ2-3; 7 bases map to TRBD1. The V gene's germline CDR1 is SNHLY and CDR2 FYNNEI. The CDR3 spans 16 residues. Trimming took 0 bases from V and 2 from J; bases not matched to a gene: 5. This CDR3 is CASSEAAEGATDTQYF. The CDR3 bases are TGTGCCAGCAGTGAAGCCGCTGAGGGGGCCACAGATACGCAGTATTTT.